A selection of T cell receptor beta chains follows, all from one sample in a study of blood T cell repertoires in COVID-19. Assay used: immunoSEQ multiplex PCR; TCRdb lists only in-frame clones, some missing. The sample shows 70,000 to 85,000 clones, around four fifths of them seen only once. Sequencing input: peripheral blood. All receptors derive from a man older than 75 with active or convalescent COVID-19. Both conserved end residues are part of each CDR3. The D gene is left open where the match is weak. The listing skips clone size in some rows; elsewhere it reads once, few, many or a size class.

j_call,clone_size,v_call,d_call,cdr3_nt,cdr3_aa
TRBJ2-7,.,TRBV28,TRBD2,TGTGCCAGCAACGGCACTTGGGTAGCGGGAGACGAGCAGTACTTC,CASNGTWVAGDEQYF
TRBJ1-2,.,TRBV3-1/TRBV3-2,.,TGTGCCAGCAGCCATCCCCAAACGAGGCAGTATGGCTACACCTTC,CASSHPQTRQYGYTF
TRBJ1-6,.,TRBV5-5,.,TGTGCCAGCAGCCCAGGGTATAATTCACCCCTCCACTTT,CASSPGYNSPLHF
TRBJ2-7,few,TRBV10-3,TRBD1,TGTGCCATCAACCCGGGACAGAGGACCTACGAGCAGTACTTC,CAINPGQRTYEQYF
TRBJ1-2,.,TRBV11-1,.,TGTGCCAGCAGCCCGAAGGGGAACTATGGCTACACCTTC,CASSPKGNYGYTF
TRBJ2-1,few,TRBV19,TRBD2,TGTGCCACCGCGCCTTTCGAGCGGGGGTCCTACAATGAGCAGTTCTTC,CATAPFERGSYNEQFF
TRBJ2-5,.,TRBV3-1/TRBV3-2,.,TGTGCCAGCAGCCGGGACTTCCAAGAGACCCAGTACTTC,CASSRDFQETQYF
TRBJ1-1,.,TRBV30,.,TGTGCCTGGAGCCTTCAGGGCAGGGGTTACACTGAAGCTTTCTTT,CAWSLQGRGYTEAFF
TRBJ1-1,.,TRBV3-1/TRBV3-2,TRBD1,TGTGCCAGCAGCCAAGGGACAGGGGCCAACACTGAAGCTTTCTTT,CASSQGTGANTEAFF
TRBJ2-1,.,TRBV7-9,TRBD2,TGTGCCAGCAGCCCGACTAGCGGGAGGGATACACCAGTCTTC,CASSPTSGRDTPVF
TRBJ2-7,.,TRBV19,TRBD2,TGTGCCACCGGGGGGGGTGGCAACGAGCAGTACTTC,CATGGGGNEQYF
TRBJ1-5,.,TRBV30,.,TGTGCCTGGAGTGCCCGCGAGGGCTTAGGGCAGCCCCAGCATTTT,CAWSAREGLGQPQHF
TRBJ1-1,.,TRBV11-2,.,TGTGCCAGCAGCCAACAAAACACTGAAGCTTTCTTT,CASSQQNTEAFF
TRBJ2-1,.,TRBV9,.,TGTGCCAGCAGCCTTACCGGGACAACTTACAATGAGCAGTTCTTC,CASSLTGTTYNEQFF
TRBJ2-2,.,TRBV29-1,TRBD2,TGCAGCGTAGGAGCGGGGGGCGCCGGGGAGCTGTTTTTT,CSVGAGGAGELFF
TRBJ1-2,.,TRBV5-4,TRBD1,TGTGCCAGCAGAAGACAGGGGGCATCTATTGGCTATGGCTACACCTTC,CASRRQGASIGYGYTF
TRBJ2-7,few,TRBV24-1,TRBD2,TGTGCCACCAGTGACCGAACTACTAGCGGGAGAATTGACGAGCAGTACTTC,CATSDRTTSGRIDEQYF
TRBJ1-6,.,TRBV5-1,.,TGCGCCAGCAGCTTGGCCGGAGCCGGGACAAAAAGCCTACCCCTCCACTTT,CASSLAGAGTKSLPLHF
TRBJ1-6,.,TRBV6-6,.,TGTGCCAGCAGTCTGTTGGACCGGGGGGAATCACCCCTCCACTTT,CASSLLDRGESPLHF
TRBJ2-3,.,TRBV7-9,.,TGTGCCAGCAGCTCTCCGTGGGCCGAAAAAACCACAGATACGCAGTATTTT,CASSSPWAEKTTDTQYF
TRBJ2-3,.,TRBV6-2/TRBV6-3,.,TGTGCCAGCAGTTACTTTTCCGCTAGAAGCACAGATACGCAGTATTTT,CASSYFSARSTDTQYF
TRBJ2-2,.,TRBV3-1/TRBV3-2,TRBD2,TGTGCCAGCTCCCTAGGACTAGCGGGAGGTAACACCGGGGAGCTGTTTTTT,CASSLGLAGGNTGELFF
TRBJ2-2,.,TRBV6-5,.,TGTGCCAGCCGGGGGGCGAAAGTCGGGGAGCTGTTTTTT,CASRGAKVGELFF
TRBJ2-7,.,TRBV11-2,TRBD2,TGTGCCAGCAGCTTATACCATCCCGAGGGACTAAATTTTGCGCAGTACTTC,CASSLYHPEGLNFAQYF
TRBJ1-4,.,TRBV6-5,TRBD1,TGTGCCAGCGGGACAGGACCTAATGAAAAACTGTTTTTT,CASGTGPNEKLFF
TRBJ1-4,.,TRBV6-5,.,TGTGCCAGCGCCGGGACTACAAAAAAACTGTTTTTT,CASAGTTKKLFF
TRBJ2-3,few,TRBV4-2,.,TGTGCCAGCAGCCAACGCCCGAGCGGGAGCACAGATACGCAGTATTTT,CASSQRPSGSTDTQYF
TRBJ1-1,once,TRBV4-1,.,TGCGCCAGCAGCCAAGATTATCGGGTACGTGAGGGCACTGAAGCTTTCTTT,CASSQDYRVREGTEAFF
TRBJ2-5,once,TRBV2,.,TGTGCCAGCAGTGAGTGGAGGGGGCTTAAGGAGACCCAGTACTTC,CASSEWRGLKETQYF
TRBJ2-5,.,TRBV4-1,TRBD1,TGCGCCAGCAGCCAACTGGACAGGGTACAGACCCAGTACTTC,CASSQLDRVQTQYF
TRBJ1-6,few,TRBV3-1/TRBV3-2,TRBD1,TGTGCCAGCAGCCGGGCCGGGACAGTTATTAATTCACCCCTCCACTTT,CASSRAGTVINSPLHF
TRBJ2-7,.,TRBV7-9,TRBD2,TGTGCCAGCAGCTTCTTACTAGCGGGTATTGGCGAGCAGTACTTC,CASSFLLAGIGEQYF
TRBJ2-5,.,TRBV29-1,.,TGCAGCGTGCTGCAAGGGGGAGGGGAGACCCAGTACTTC,CSVLQGGGETQYF
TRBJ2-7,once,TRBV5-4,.,TGTGCCAGCAGCTTGAACCAGGTCTCCTACGAGCAGTACTTC,CASSLNQVSYEQYF
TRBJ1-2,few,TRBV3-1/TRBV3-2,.,TGTGCCAGCAGCCAACTAGAACGTGGCTACACCTTC,CASSQLERGYTF
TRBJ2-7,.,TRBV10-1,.,TGCGCCAGCAGTGAGTCCAGCTACGAGCAGTACTTC,CASSESSYEQYF
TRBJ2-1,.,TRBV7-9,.,TGTGCCAGCCGAGCGGGCAGTGAGCAGTTCTTC,CASRAGSEQFF
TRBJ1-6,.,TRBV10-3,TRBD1,TGTGCCATCTCCTTCTCGGGACAGAATAATTCACCCCTCCACTTT,CAISFSGQNNSPLHF
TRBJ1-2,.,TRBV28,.,TGTGCCAGCAGTTTGGGGGCACCGAACTATGGCTACACCTTC,CASSLGAPNYGYTF
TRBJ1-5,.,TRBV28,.,TGTGCCAGCAGTCCGATGGCAGCGTACTCACGCGTGAGCTCCCAGCATTTT,CASSPMAAYSRVSSQHF
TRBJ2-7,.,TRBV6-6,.,TGTGCCAGCAGTTACTCATTCGCAGGGATAACCTACGAGCAGTACTTC,CASSYSFAGITYEQYF
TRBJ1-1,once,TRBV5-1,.,TGCGCCAGCAGCCTCTCGGACAGCTCGGTAACTTTCTTT,CASSLSDSSVTFF